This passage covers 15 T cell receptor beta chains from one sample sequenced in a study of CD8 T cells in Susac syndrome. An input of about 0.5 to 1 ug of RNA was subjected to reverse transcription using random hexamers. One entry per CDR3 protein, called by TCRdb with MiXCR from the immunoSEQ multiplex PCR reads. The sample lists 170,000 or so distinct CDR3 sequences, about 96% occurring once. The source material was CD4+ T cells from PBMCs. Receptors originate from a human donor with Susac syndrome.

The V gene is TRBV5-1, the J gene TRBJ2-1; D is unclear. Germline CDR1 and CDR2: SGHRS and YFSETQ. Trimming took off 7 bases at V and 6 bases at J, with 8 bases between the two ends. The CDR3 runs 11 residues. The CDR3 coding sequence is TGCGCCAGCGCAATAACCAATGAGCAGTTCTTC. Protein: CASAITNEQFF.

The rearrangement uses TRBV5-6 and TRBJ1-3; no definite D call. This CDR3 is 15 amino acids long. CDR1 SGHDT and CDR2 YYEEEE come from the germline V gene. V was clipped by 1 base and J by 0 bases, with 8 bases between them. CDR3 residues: CASSLTGRSGNTIYF. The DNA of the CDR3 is TGTGCCAGCAGCTTGACCGGACGCTCTGGAAACACCATATATTTT.

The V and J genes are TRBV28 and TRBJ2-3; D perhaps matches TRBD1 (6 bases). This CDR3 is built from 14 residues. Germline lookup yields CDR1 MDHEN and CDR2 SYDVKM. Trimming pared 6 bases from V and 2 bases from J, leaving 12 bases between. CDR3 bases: TGTGCCAGCAGGAGACAGGATCACACAGATACGCAGTATTTT. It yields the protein CASRRQDHTDTQYF.

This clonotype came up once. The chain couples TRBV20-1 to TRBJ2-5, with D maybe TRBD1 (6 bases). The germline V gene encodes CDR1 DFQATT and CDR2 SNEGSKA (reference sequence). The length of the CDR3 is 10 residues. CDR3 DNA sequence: TGCTCCAGGGGTCGGGAGACCCAGTACTTC. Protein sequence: CSRGRETQYF.

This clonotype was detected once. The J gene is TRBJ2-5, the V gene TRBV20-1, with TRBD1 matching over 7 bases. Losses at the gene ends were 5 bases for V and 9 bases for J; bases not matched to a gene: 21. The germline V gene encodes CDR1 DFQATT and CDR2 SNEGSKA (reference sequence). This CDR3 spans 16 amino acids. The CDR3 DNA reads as TGCAGTGCTTATCTCGGCCCGACAGGGACGACGAGGGCCCAGTACTTC. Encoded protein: CSAYLGPTGTTRAQYF.

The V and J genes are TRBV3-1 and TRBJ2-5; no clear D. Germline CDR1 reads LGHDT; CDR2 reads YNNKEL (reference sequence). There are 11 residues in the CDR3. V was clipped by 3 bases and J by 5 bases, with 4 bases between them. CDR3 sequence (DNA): TGTGCCAGCAGCCAGATCGAGACCCAGTACTTC. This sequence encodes CASSQIETQYF.

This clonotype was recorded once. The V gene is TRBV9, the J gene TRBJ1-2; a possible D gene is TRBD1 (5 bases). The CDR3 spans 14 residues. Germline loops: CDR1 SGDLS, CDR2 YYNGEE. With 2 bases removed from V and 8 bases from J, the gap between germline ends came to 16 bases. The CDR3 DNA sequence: TGTGCCAGCAGCGTTGACAGCACCCCCAGGGGCTACACCTTC. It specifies CASSVDSTPRGYTF.

CDR3 nucleotide sequence: TGCAGCGTTGTTGGGGCTCTGGGGGATGGCGAGACCCAGTACTTC. As protein: CSVVGALGDGETQYF. V gene TRBV29-1 combines with J gene TRBJ2-5; D is tentatively TRBD1 or TRBD2 (5 bases each). The germline V and J ends were trimmed by 4 bases and 5 bases, with 20 bases remaining between them. This CDR3 region has 15 residues. Per germline, CDR1 SQVTM and CDR2 ANQGSEA.

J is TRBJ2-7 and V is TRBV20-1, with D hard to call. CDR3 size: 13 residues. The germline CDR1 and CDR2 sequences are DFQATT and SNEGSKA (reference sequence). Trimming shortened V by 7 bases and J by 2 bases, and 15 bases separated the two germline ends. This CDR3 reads CSVQQAITYEQYV. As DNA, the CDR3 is TGCAGTGTCCAGCAGGCGATAACCTACGAGCAGTACGTC.

The CDR3 region has the DNA TGTGCCAGCAGTTACGGGCTTAGCGGGAGCTCCTACAATGAGCAGTTCTTC. This gives the protein CASSYGLSGSSYNEQFF. The chain employs TRBV6-5 and TRBJ2-1; 9 nucleotides align to TRBD2. The germline V gene has CDR1 MNHEY and CDR2 SVGAGI. V lost 2 bases, J lost 0 bases, and 5 bases stayed unmatched. This CDR3 spans 17 amino acids.

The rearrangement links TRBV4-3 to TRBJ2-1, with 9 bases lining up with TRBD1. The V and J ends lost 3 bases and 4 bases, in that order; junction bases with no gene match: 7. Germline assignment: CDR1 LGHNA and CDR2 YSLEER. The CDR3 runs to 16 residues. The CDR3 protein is CASSQFRDRDYNEQFF. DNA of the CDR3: TGCGCCAGCAGCCAGTTTAGGGACAGGGATTACAATGAGCAGTTCTTC.

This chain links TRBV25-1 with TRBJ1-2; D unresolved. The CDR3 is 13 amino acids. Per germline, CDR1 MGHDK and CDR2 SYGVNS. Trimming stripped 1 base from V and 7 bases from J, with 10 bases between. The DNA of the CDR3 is TGTGCCAGCAGTGAATCCCCAGGTGCTGGCTACACCTTC. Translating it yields CASSESPGAGYTF.

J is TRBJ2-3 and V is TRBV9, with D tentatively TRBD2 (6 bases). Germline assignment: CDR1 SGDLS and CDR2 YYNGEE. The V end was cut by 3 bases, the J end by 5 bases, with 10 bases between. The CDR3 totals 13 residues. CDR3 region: CASSAAGKDTQYF. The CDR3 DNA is TGTGCCAGCAGCGCTGCGGGGAAAGATACGCAGTATTTT.

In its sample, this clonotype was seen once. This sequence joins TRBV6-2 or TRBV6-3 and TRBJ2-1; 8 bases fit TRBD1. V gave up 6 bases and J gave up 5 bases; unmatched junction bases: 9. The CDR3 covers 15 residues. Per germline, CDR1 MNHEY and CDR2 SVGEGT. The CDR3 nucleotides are TGTGCCAGCAGGCCTTGGACAGGGAGGCACAATGAGCAGTTCTTC. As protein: CASRPWTGRHNEQFF.

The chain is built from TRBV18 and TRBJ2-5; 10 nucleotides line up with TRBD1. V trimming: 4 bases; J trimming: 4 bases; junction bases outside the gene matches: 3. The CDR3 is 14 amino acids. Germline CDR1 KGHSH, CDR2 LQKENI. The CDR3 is CASSLGTGAETQYF. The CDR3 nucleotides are TGTGCCAGCTCACTGGGGACAGGGGCAGAGACCCAGTACTTC.